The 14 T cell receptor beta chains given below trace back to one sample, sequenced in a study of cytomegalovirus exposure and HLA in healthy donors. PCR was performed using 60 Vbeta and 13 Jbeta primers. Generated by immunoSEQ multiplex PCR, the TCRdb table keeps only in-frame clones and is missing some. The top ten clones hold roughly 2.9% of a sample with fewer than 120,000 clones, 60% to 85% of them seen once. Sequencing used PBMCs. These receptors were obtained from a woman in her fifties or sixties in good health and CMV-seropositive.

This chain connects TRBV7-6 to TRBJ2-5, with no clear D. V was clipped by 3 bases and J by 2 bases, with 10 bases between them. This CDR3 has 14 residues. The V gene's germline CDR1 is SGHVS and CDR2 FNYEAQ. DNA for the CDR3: TGTGCCAGCAGCTTCCTCCTTCGGCAAGAGACCCAGTACTTC. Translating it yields CASSFLLRQETQYF. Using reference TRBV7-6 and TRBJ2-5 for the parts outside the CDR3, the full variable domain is GAGVSQSPRYKVTKRGQDVALRCDPISGHVSLYWYRQALGQGPEFLTYFNYEAQQDKSGLPNDRFSAERPEGSISTLTIQRTEQRDSAMYRCASSFLLRQETQYFGPGTRLLVL.

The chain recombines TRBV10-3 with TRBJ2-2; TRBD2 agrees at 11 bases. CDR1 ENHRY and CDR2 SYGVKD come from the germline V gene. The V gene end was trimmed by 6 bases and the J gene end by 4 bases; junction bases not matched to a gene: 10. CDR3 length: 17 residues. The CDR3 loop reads CAIRRTPTSGTTGELFF. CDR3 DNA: TGTGCCATCAGGAGGACTCCGACTAGCGGGACCACCGGGGAGCTGTTTTTT.

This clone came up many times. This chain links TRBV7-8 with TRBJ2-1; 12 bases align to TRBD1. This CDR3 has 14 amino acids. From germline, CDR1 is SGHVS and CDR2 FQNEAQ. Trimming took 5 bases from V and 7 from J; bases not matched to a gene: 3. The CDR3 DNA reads TGTGCCAGCAGCGGGACAGGGGGCTGGAATGAGCAGTTCTTC. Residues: CASSGTGGWNEQFF.

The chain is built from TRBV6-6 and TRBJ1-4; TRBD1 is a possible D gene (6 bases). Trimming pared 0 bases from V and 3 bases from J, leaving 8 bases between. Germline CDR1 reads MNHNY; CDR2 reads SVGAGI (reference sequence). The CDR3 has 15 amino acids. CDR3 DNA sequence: TGTGCCAGCAGTTACTCGTGGGGGCCTAATGAAAAACTGTTTTTT. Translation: CASSYSWGPNEKLFF.

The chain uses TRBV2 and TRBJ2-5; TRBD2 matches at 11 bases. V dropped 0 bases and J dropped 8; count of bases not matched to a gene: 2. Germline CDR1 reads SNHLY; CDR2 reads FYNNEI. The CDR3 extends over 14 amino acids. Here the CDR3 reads CASSEALAGGTQYF. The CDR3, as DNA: TGTGCCAGCAGTGAAGCCCTAGCGGGGGGCACCCAGTACTTC.

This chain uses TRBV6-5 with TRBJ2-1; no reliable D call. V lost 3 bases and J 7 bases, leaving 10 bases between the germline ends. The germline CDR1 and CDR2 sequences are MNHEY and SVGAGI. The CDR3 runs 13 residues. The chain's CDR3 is CASSYRNYNEQFF. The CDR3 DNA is TGTGCCAGCAGTTATAGAAACTATAATGAGCAGTTCTTC.

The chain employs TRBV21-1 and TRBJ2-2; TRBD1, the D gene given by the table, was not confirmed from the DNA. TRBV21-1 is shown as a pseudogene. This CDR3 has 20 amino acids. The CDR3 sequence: CASSKVGSWARILKTGELFF. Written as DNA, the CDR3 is TGTGCCAGCAGCAAAGTAGGTAGTTGGGCCCGCATCCTCAAAACCGGGGAGCTGTTTTTT.

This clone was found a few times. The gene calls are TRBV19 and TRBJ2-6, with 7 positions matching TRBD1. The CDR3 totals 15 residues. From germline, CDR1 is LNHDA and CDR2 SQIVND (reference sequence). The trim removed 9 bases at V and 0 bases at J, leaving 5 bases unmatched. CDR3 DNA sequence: TGTGCCAGCCGACAGGGTAGCTCTGGGGCCAACGTCCTGACTTTC. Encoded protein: CASRQGSSGANVLTF.

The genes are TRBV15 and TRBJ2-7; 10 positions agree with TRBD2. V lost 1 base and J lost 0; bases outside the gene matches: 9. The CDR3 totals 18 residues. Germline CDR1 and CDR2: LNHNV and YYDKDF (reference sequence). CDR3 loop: CATSRGYTSGTNSYEQYF. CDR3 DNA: TGTGCCACCAGCAGAGGATATACTAGCGGGACCAACTCCTACGAGCAGTACTTC.

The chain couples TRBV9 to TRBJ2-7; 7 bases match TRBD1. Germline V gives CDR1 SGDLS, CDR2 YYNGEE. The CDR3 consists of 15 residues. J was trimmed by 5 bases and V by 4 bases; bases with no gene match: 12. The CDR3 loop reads CASSRGATGENEQYF. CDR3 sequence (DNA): TGTGCCAGCAGCAGAGGGGCAACAGGGGAGAACGAGCAGTACTTC.

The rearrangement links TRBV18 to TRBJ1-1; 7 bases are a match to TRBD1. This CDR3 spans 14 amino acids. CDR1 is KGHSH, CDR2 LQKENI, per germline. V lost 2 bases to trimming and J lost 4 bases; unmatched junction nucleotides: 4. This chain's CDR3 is CASSPNRGGTEAFF. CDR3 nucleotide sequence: TGTGCCAGCTCACCAAACAGGGGCGGCACTGAAGCTTTCTTT.

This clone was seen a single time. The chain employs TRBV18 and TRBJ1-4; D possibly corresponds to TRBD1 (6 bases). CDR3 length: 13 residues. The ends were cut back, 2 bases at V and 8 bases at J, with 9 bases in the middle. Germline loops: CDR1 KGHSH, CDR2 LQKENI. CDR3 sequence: CASSPLQGEKLFF. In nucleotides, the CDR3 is TGTGCCAGCTCACCATTACAGGGCGAAAAACTGTTTTTT.

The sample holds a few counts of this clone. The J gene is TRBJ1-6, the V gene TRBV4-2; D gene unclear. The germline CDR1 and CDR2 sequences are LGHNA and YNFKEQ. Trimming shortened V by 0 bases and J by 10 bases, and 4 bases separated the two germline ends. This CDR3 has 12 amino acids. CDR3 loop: CASSQERSPLHF. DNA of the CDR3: TGTGCCAGCAGCCAAGAGAGGTCACCCCTCCACTTT.

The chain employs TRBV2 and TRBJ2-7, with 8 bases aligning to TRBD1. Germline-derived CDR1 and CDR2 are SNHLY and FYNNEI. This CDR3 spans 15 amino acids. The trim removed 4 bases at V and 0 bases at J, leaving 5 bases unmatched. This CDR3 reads CASSVGQASSYEQYF. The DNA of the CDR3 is TGTGCCAGCAGTGTGGGACAGGCGAGCTCCTACGAGCAGTACTTC. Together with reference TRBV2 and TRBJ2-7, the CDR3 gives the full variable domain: EPEVTQTPSHQVTQMGQEVILRCVPISNHLYFYWYRQILGQKVEFLVSFYNNEISEKSEIFDDQFSVERPDGSNFTLKIRSTKLEDSAMYFCASSVGQASSYEQYFGPGTRLTVT.